The 20 T cell receptor beta chains in this list originate from one sample, sequenced in a study of cytomegalovirus exposure and HLA in healthy donors. Amplification used 60 Vbeta primers and 13 Jbeta primers. The method was immunoSEQ multiplex PCR; TCRdb's version includes in-frame clones alone and lacks a portion of them. This table holds 150,000 or so clones, about 70% found once. The sequenced material came from PBMCs. These receptors came from a man aged 30-40 years in good health and CMV-seropositive.

This clone turned up a few times. The chain couples TRBV4-1 to TRBJ2-7; the D gene is possibly TRBD2 (6 bases). The V gene's germline CDR1 is MGHRA and CDR2 YSYEKL. There are 16 residues in the CDR3. Trimming removed 0 bases at V and 4 bases at J, with 16 bases between. The CDR3 DNA sequence: TGCGCCAGCAGCCAAGAGTATGGGACTGGTAAATACGAGCAGTACTTC. Translation: CASSQEYGTGKYEQYF.

In its sample, this clone was seen a few times. The chain combines TRBV4-1 with TRBJ2-7; a weak D match, TRBD2 (6 bases). Germline-derived CDR1 and CDR2 are MGHRA and YSYEKL. Trimming took off 8 bases at V and 3 bases at J, with 29 bases between the two ends. The CDR3 covers 18 residues. CDR3 bases: TGCGCCAGCCGTAGCGGTTCAACTCAGGGAAAGTCGAGCTACGAGCAGTACTTC. As protein: CASRSGSTQGKSSYEQYF.

This chain joins TRBV5-1 and TRBJ1-1; D unclear. This CDR3 contains 15 residues. Between the trimmed V and J ends, which lost 4 bases and 1 base, there was a span of 14 bases. Germline loops: CDR1 SGHRS, CDR2 YFSETQ. The DNA for the CDR3 is TGCGCCAGCAGCCCCAGGACGGGAGAGAACACTGAAGCTTTCTTT. Its translation is CASSPRTGENTEAFF.

The chain uses TRBV18 and TRBJ1-2; no definite D call. Between the trimmed V and J ends, which lost 3 bases and 8 bases, there was a span of 13 bases. CDR1 and CDR2 from the germline V gene are KGHSH and LQKENI. The CDR3 is 13 amino acids. This CDR3 is CASSPEGFEGYTF. The CDR3 DNA is TGTGCCAGCTCACCCGAGGGCTTCGAGGGCTACACCTTC.

The V call is TRBV5-6, the J call TRBJ1-2; TRBD1 aligns across 7 bases. The V gene's germline CDR1 is SGHDT and CDR2 YYEEEE. The V gene end was trimmed by 3 bases and the J gene end by 8 bases; junction bases not matched to a gene: 13. CDR3 length: 15 amino acids. The CDR3 region is CASSWGDSSIRGYTF. The CDR3 DNA follows: TGTGCCAGCAGCTGGGGGGACAGTTCTATTCGGGGCTACACCTTC.

This sequence joins TRBV6-1 and TRBJ1-1; D is unclear. Germline V CDR1 and CDR2: MNHNS, SASEGT. The V and J ends lost 7 bases and 2 bases respectively, with 11 bases between them. CDR3 length: 13 residues. CDR3 nucleotides: TGTGCCAGCATGAGAGGCGTCAACACTGAAGCTTTCTTT. It yields the protein CASMRGVNTEAFF.

The V gene is TRBV19, the J gene TRBJ1-4, with no clear D. Germline CDR1 LNHDA, CDR2 SQIVND (reference sequence). The V and J ends lost 7 bases and 0 bases respectively, with 9 bases between them. CDR3 size: 14 residues. This chain's CDR3 is CASNGVATNEKLFF. CDR3 nucleotides: TGTGCCAGTAACGGGGTCGCAACTAATGAAAAACTGTTTTTT. Filled out from reference TRBV19 and TRBJ1-4, the complete variable domain reads DGGITQSPKYLFRKEGQNVTLSCEQNLNHDAMYWYRQDPGQGLRLIYYSQIVNDFQKGDIAEGYSVSREKKESFPLTVTSAQKNPTAFYLCASNGVATNEKLFFGSGTQLSVL.

There are a few counts of this clone. V gene TRBV5-5 combines with J gene TRBJ2-7; 8 positions match TRBD1. The CDR3 consists of 15 residues. With 3 bases clipped from V and 3 bases from J, the junction kept 8 bases outside the gene matches. Germline V CDR1 and CDR2: SGHKS, YYEKEE (reference sequence). In DNA, the CDR3 is TGTGCCAGCAGCTCAGGACAGGGATCCTTCTACGAGCAGTACTTC. Translated: CASSSGQGSFYEQYF.

V usage is TRBV7-7 and J usage is TRBJ2-2; 8 bases align to TRBD2. V was clipped by 3 bases and J by 5 bases; unmatched bases: 8. CDR3 length: 16 amino acids. The germline V gene has CDR1 SSHAT and CDR2 FNYEAQ (reference sequence). CDR3 in amino acids: CASSLGGSGTTGELFF. The CDR3 DNA reads as TGTGCCAGCAGCTTGGGGGGTAGCGGGACAACCGGGGAGCTGTTTTTT.

As to this clone: The same CDR3 can be traced to other DNA sequences in this sample. The rearrangement uses TRBV25-1 and TRBJ1-1, with 9 bases matching TRBD1. The CDR3 spans 15 residues. Germline V gives CDR1 MGHDK, CDR2 SYGVNS. V lost 5 bases and J lost 1; bases outside the gene matches: 5. The CDR3 here is CASSPRTGANTEAFF. The CDR3 DNA follows: TGTGCCAGCAGTCCCAGGACAGGGGCGAACACTGAAGCTTTCTTT.

The rearrangement joins TRBV2 to TRBJ2-1; 13 positions match TRBD2. CDR1 is SNHLY, CDR2 FYNNEI, per germline. V shed 3 bases and J 6 bases; nucleotides not matched to a gene: 11. The CDR3 runs to 18 residues. The CDR3 is CASSDYTLTSGGGNEQFF. The CDR3 coding sequence is TGTGCCAGCAGTGACTATACCTTAACTAGCGGGGGGGGCAATGAGCAGTTCTTC.

The chain joins TRBV29-1 to TRBJ1-3; TRBD1 is a possible D gene (6 bases). Trimming cost V 6 bases and J 2 bases, with 8 bases left between them. Per germline, CDR1 SQVTM and CDR2 ANQGSEA. The CDR3 is 12 residues long. In DNA form, the CDR3 reads TGCAGCGTCGGACAGACTGGAAACACCATATATTTT. Encoded protein: CSVGQTGNTIYF.

The CDR3 bases are TGCAGCGTGGGGGGGGGAAACGTCGGCAATCAGCCCCAGCATTTT. This translates into CSVGGGNVGNQPQHF. The chain recombines TRBV29-1 with TRBJ1-5, with a weak D call TRBD1 (5 bases). Looked up from germline, CDR1 is SQVTM and CDR2 is ANQGSEA. V gave up 6 bases and J gave up 2 bases, with 17 bases separating them. The CDR3 has 15 amino acids.

The chain employs TRBV29-1 and TRBJ2-3; no firm D call. Trimming took 4 bases from V and 14 from J, leaving 10 bases between them. Germline V gene sequence: CDR1 SQVTM, CDR2 ANQGSEA. There are 9 residues in the CDR3. In DNA, the CDR3 is TGCAGCGTTGCTCCCGAACTGTATTTT. It yields the protein CSVAPELYF.

The chain uses TRBV6-1 and TRBJ1-1; TRBD1 is a possible D gene (6 bases). Germline CDR1 is MNHNS and CDR2 is SASEGT. V was shortened by 2 bases and J by 5 bases, with 9 bases between the two germline ends. The CDR3 spans 13 residues. In DNA, the CDR3 is TGTGCCAGCAGTGAACAGGGGCAAACTGAAGCTTTCTTT. Encoded protein: CASSEQGQTEAFF.

This clone has just a few counts. This chain joins TRBV7-2 and TRBJ2-7; perhaps TRBD2 as D (5 bases). Germline assignment: CDR1 SGHTA and CDR2 FQGNSA. This CDR3 has 15 residues. Deletions cut 1 base from V and 3 bases from J, with 13 bases between. The CDR3 DNA reads TGTGCCAGCAGCTTAGGGGGTAGCGCCATCTACGAGCAGTACTTC. Protein: CASSLGGSAIYEQYF.

This clone was observed a handful of times. This chain joins TRBV19 and TRBJ1-4; D may be TRBD1 (5 bases). Trimming left V 3 bases short and J 7 bases short, with 12 bases between. This CDR3 spans 14 amino acids. Germline CDR1 reads LNHDA; CDR2 reads SQIVND (reference sequence). CDR3 coding DNA: TGTGCCAGTAGTATGAGGCAGGGCAGTGAAAAACTGTTTTTT. Protein product: CASSMRQGSEKLFF. Using reference TRBV19 and TRBJ1-4 for the parts outside the CDR3, the full variable domain is DGGITQSPKYLFRKEGQNVTLSCEQNLNHDAMYWYRQDPGQGLRLIYYSQIVNDFQKGDIAEGYSVSREKKESFPLTVTSAQKNPTAFYLCASSMRQGSEKLFFGSGTQLSVL.

The V call is TRBV14, the J call TRBJ1-4; D unresolved. Germline values: CDR1 SGHDN, CDR2 FVKESK. This CDR3 has 16 residues. The V end lost 4 bases, the J end lost 11 bases, and 23 bases lay between the germline ends. The CDR3: CASSPRTLRLDGKLFF. As DNA, the CDR3 is TGTGCCAGCAGCCCTCGGACTCTTCGCTTGGATGGTAAACTGTTTTTT.

This clone is a singleton in its sample. This chain links TRBV5-1 with TRBJ1-2; 8 bases match TRBD1. With V trimmed by 0 bases and J by 8 bases, 6 bases remained unmatched. The CDR3 runs 14 residues. Germline V lookup: CDR1 SGHRS, CDR2 YFSETQ. CDR3 region: CASSLGGTGRGYTF. The CDR3 DNA is TGCGCCAGCAGCTTGGGGGGGACAGGTCGCGGCTACACCTTC. The full variable domain, completed using reference TRBV5-1 and TRBJ1-2, is KAGVTQTPRYLIKTRGQQVTLSCSPISGHRSVSWYQQTPGQGLQFLFEYFSETQRNKGNFPGRFSGRQFSNSRSEMNVSTLELGDSALYLCASSLGGTGRGYTFGSGTRLTVV.

In nucleotides, the CDR3 is TGTGCCAGTAGTGTTAATTTAGGGGGCGACGAGCAGTACTTC. Encoded protein: CASSVNLGGDEQYF. This chain connects TRBV19 to TRBJ2-7; 7 bases fit TRBD1. Looked up from germline, CDR1 is LNHDA and CDR2 is SQIVND (reference sequence). This CDR3 is built from 14 residues. V gave up 5 bases and J gave up 5 bases; unmatched junction bases: 9.